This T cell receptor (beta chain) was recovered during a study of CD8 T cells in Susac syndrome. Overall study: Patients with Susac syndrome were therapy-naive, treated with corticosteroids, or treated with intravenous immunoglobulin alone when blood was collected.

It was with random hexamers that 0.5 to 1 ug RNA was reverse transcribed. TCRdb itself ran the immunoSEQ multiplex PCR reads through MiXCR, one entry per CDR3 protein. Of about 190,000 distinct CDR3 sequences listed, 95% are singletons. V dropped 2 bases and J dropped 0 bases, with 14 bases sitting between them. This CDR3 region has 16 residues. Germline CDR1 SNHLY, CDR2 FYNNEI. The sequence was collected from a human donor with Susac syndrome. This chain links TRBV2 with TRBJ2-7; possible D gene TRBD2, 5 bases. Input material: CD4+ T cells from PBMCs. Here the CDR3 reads CASSERRSEVSYEQYF. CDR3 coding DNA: TGTGCCAGCAGTGAAAGGAGGTCAGAAGTCTCCTACGAGCAGTACTTC.